The clone carrying this T cell receptor beta chain was observed a few times. What it binds is unknown. The CDR3 extends over 13 amino acids. Germline V gives CDR1 ENHRY, CDR2 SYGVKD. V dropped 2 bases and J dropped 3 bases, with 8 bases sitting between them. The protocol was immunoSEQ multiplex PCR, while the TCRdb copy is restricted to in-frame clones and leaves out a portion. Here the sample spans 60,000 to 95,000 clones, roughly 85% being singletons. This sample stems from a study of OX40 agonist ivuxolimab in advanced cancers. Whole-study results and caveats: Expanded peripheral T cell antigen specificity was not determined.

The chain recombines TRBV10-3 with TRBJ2-7; D unresolved. The clonotype comes from an adult with an advanced solid tumor such as melanoma, head and neck, liver or kidney cancer. The specimen was CD4+ or CD8+ T cells sorted from blood, collected in a trial of the OX40 agonist ivuxolimab. In DNA form, the CDR3 reads TGTGCCATCAGTGAGAGGGCCAGCTACGAGCAGTACTTC. This encodes CAISERASYEQYF.